This TCR beta chain came from a study of shared clonotypes between healthy human individuals. General observations from the study: Relative to their counterparts shared across all four donors, non-shared clonotypes exhibited diminished generation probabilities. Naive subsets generally exceeded memory subsets in estimated richness.

Sequenced by immunoSEQ multiplex PCR; TCRdb stores in-frame clones only, minus some. The table has around 2,000,000 clones, around 96% seen once. This CDR3 region has 14 residues. Germline CDR1 LNHNV, CDR2 YYDKDF (reference sequence). The germline V and J ends were trimmed by 1 base and 5 bases, with 12 bases remaining between them. Note on this clone: The antigen remains undetermined.

Terminally differentiated effector memory CD45RA+ cells were excluded from the naive CD8 cells, which were CD45RO-negative and positively selected for CCR7. This rearrangement joins TRBV15 to TRBJ2-7, with D tentatively TRBD2 (6 bases). The receptor comes from a man between 18 and 29 years old in good health. Input material: naive CD8+ T cells sorted from blood. The CDR3 bases are TGTGCCACCAGCAGAGTGCAGGGAGGCCACGAGCAGTACTTC. Translated, it gives CATSRVQGGHEQYF.